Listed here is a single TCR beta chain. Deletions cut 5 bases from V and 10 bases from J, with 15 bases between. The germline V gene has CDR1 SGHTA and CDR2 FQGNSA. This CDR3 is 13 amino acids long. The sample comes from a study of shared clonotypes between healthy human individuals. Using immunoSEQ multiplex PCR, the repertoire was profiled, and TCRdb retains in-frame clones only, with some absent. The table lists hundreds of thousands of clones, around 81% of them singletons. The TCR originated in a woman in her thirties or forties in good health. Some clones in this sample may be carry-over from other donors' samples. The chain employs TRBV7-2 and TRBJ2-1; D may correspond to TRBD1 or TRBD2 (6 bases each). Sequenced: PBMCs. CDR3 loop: CASSRQLGGEQFF. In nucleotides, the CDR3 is TGTGCCAGCAGCCGCCAACTGGGGGGCGAGCAGTTCTTC. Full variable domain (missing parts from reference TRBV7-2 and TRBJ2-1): GAGVSQSPSNKVTEKGKDVELRCDPISGHTALYWYRQSLGQGLEFLIYFQGNSAPDKSGLPSDRFSAERTGGSVSTLTIQRTQQEDSAVYLCASSRQLGGEQFFGPGTRLTVL.